The 6 T cell receptor beta chains in this list originate from one sample, sequenced in a study of Graves' ophthalmopathy and Graves' hyperthyroidism. Scientists amplified the TCR beta CDR3 regions from RNA transcripts. HTBI primers primed a first-round RT-PCR, and a second-round multiplex PCR followed. TCRdb called the multiplex PCR reads again in MiXCR, with one record for every CDR3 protein. The sample shows around 1,200,000 distinct CDR3 sequences, about 36% of them seen only once. The sequenced sample was peripheral blood or thyroid tissue (not recorded which). The receptors shown here come from an adult man with Graves' hyperthyroidism.

Many counts were recorded for this clonotype. This chain's CDR3 is CASSLAGGQTQYF. DNA of the CDR3: TGTGCCAGCAGCTTGGCAGGGGGGCAGACCCAGTACTTC. V and J are TRBV5-6 and TRBJ2-5, with D tentatively TRBD1 (7 bases). Germline loops: CDR1 SGHDT, CDR2 YYEEEE. The CDR3 is 13 amino acids. Trimming cost V 0 bases and J 6 bases, with 9 bases left between them.

The chain combines TRBV10-2 with TRBJ1-5; D remains unclear. Germline V gives CDR1 WSHSY, CDR2 SAAADI. Deletions cut 6 bases from V and 2 bases from J, with 17 bases between. This CDR3 has 16 amino acids. The CDR3: CASSQHPSNGNQPQHF. The CDR3 DNA is TGCGCCAGCAGCCAACACCCCTCGAACGGCAATCAGCCCCAGCATTTT.

This clonotype has only a few counts. The CDR3 protein is CASSEGWDTGELFF. The CDR3 DNA sequence: TGCGCCAGCTCCGAGGGGTGGGACACCGGGGAGCTGTTTTTT. This rearrangement joins TRBV5-1 to TRBJ2-2; D tentatively fits TRBD1 or TRBD2 (5 bases each). CDR1 SGHRS and CDR2 YFSETQ come from the germline V gene. CDR3 length: 14 amino acids. The V and J ends lost 7 bases and 3 bases respectively, with 13 bases between them. The full variable domain, with the rest looked up from reference TRBV5-1 and TRBJ2-2, is KAGVTQTPRYLIKTRGQQVTLSCSPISGHRSVSWYQQTPGQGLQFLFEYFSETQRNKGNFPGRFSGRQFSNSRSEMNVSTLELGDSALYLCASSEGWDTGELFFGEGSRLTVL.

This clonotype appeared many times. V usage is TRBV29-1 and J usage is TRBJ1-1; no firm D call. Germline CDR1 reads SQVTM; CDR2 reads ANQGSEA. The V end was cut by 3 bases, the J end by 1 base, with 9 bases between. CDR3 size: 13 residues. The CDR3 region has the DNA TGCAGCGTTGATCCGGGCAGGAACACTGAAGCTTTCTTT. Residues: CSVDPGRNTEAFF.

V and J are TRBV5-6 and TRBJ1-1, with unresolved D. V was shortened by 2 bases and J by 1 base, with 9 bases between the two germline ends. This CDR3 is built from 14 residues. Germline-derived CDR1 and CDR2 are SGHDT and YYEEEE. CDR3 DNA sequence: TGTGCCAGCAGCTTTGGTGTGACGAACACTGAAGCTTTCTTT. Translating gives CASSFGVTNTEAFF.

The rearrangement joins TRBV4-1 to TRBJ2-5, with 10 bases identical to TRBD2. V lost 3 bases to trimming and J lost 4 bases; unmatched junction nucleotides: 11. CDR3 length equals 17 residues. In germline, CDR1 is MGHRA, CDR2 YSYEKL. The CDR3 region has the DNA TGCGCCAGCAGCCACTGGCTAGCGGGGGAATTAGGAGAGACCCAGTACTTC. Its translation is CASSHWLAGELGETQYF.